The clone carrying this T cell receptor beta chain was observed a few times. The antigen is not known. Trimming pared 3 bases from V and 2 bases from J, leaving 10 bases between. The CDR3 is 14 residues long. This entry is derived from a study of human T cells and chemical hapten exposure. Study-wide results and limits: The number of TCRs above 1 in 1000 frequency did not change after DPC sensitization. Significantly greater numbers of large CDR3 similarity clusters came from expanded TCRs than from controls.

The study used a library that attached unique molecular identifiers to individual cDNA molecules. Each CDR3 protein gets one entry after TCRdb re-called the RACE reads with MiXCR. The table includes about 260,000 distinct CDR3 sequences, approximately 8.6% detected once. Stated time point: pre-sensitization, week 0. Treatment: therapeutic diphenylcyclopropenone sensitization with weekly scalp DPC. The chain carries TRBV12-3 or TRBV12-4 and TRBJ1-1; D is undetermined. The clonotype comes from a middle-aged woman with alopecia areata. Some clones in this sample may be carry-over from other donors' samples. This specimen consisted of whole blood, obtained in connection with sensitization to the hapten diphenylcyclopropenone (DPC). The CDR3 reads CASSFRPQNTEAFF. CDR3 bases: TGTGCCAGCAGTTTCCGACCTCAAAACACTGAAGCTTTCTTT.